The entry below gives a single T cell receptor (beta chain) sequence along with its context. This sample is drawn from a study of blood T cell repertoires in COVID-19. Study in general: Acute and convalescent COVID-19 specimens originated in the United States, Italy and Spain.

The CDR3 extends over 11 amino acids. V lost 5 bases and J 7 bases, leaving 11 bases between the germline ends. Germline values: CDR1 DFQATT, CDR2 SNEGSKA (reference sequence). Profiled with immunoSEQ multiplex PCR; TCRdb holds only in-frame clones, not every one. The data hold roughly 30,000 clones, with roughly 87% observed a single time. Sequences were obtained from peripheral blood. This receptor was identified in a man aged 55 to 69 with COVID-19, enrolled during active disease. V is TRBV20-1 and J is TRBJ1-2; TRBD1 is a possible D gene (6 bases). The CDR3 DNA reads as TGCAGTGCTTGGGGGGGCTCTGGCTACACCTTC. Protein product: CSAWGGSGYTF.